Here is one TCR beta chain with its context. Per the germline V gene, CDR1 is SGHVS and CDR2 is FNYEAQ. V dropped 2 bases and J dropped 10; count of bases not matched to a gene: 4. The length of the CDR3 is 14 residues. This entry comes from a study of glioma-infiltrating T cells after dendritic cell vaccination. Assay: immunoSEQ multiplex PCR; the TCRdb copy retains only in-frame clones and omits some. The table includes tens of thousands of clones, 80% to 85% detected once. Time point of the sample: after dendritic cell vaccination, including at tumor progression/relapse. This clonotype was obtained from a human donor with glioblastoma. The sample was blood, taken after dendritic cell vaccination. The rearrangement joins TRBV7-6 to TRBJ1-6; TRBD1 matches 8 bases. In nucleotides, the CDR3 is TGTGCCAGCAGCTTACCCGACAGGGGATCACCCCTCCACTTT. It translates to CASSLPDRGSPLHF.